The 8 T cell receptor beta chains below were found in one sample sequenced in a study of radiotherapy plus CTLA-4 blockade in lung cancer. Produced via immunoSEQ multiplex PCR; TCRdb's table is partial and in-frame only. The table shows approximately 76,000 clones, with under 80% occurring only once. Specimen: peripheral blood, collected from a patient treated with radiotherapy plus ipilimumab. These receptors were obtained from a human donor with non-small cell lung cancer who had a partial response to radiotherapy plus ipilimumab. Some clones in this sample may be carry-over from other donors' samples.

The chain joins TRBV7-8 to TRBJ2-2, with D perhaps matching TRBD1 (5 bases). From germline, CDR1 is SGHVS and CDR2 FQNEAQ. V was clipped by 1 base and J by 6 bases, with 12 bases between them. The CDR3 runs to 15 residues. CDR3 bases: TGTGCCAGCAGCTTAGGCGCCTTAGGGGCCGGGGAGCTGTTTTTT. This codes for CASSLGALGAGELFF.

This clone occurred once. V and J are TRBV7-3 and TRBJ2-1, with D perhaps matching TRBD1 (6 bases). Germline CDR1 and CDR2: SGHTA and FQGTGA. This CDR3 is built from 17 residues. V lost 5 bases, J lost 2 bases, and 19 bases lay in between. The CDR3 region is CASSPRPSRGTYNEQFF. CDR3 nucleotide sequence: TGTGCCAGCAGCCCAAGACCAAGTAGGGGGACCTACAATGAGCAGTTCTTC.

This clone was detected ten times or more. The V and J genes are TRBV7-9 and TRBJ1-1, with a tentative D call TRBD1 (6 bases). This CDR3 has 18 amino acids. V was shortened by 5 bases and J by 0 bases, with 22 bases between the two germline ends. Germline CDR1 reads SEHNR; CDR2 reads FQNEAQ (reference sequence). CDR3 coding DNA: TGTGCCAGCAGCGCTATTCGGGCGACAGGCGCCCTGAACACTGAAGCTTTCTTT. Residues: CASSAIRATGALNTEAFF.

J is TRBJ2-1 and V is TRBV6-1; 8 nucleotides align to TRBD2. V was pared by 2 bases and J by 1 base, with 4 bases of the junction left unmatched. Germline V CDR1 and CDR2: MNHNS, SASEGT. The CDR3 runs 16 residues. The CDR3 nucleotides read TGTGCCAGCAGTGAAATCGCTAGCGGGTCCTACAATGAGCAGTTCTTC. Translating gives CASSEIASGSYNEQFF.

V usage is TRBV2 and J usage is TRBJ2-2, with a weak D call TRBD2 (6 bases). This CDR3 comprises 14 residues. Between the trimmed V and J ends, which lost 8 bases and 5 bases, there was a span of 15 bases. Germline assignment: CDR1 SNHLY and CDR2 FYNNEI. For the CDR3, the DNA is TGTGCCAGCTGTTTTCGGGGGAGGACCGGGGAGCTGTTTTTT. Protein product: CASCFRGRTGELFF.

The chain employs TRBV7-7 and TRBJ2-5; weak D call: TRBD2 (6 bases). CDR1 is SSHAT, CDR2 FNYEAQ, per germline (reference sequence). The length of the CDR3 is 14 residues. Trimming removed 1 base at V and 1 base at J, with 7 bases between. This CDR3 reads CASSLGGVQETQYF. In DNA form, the CDR3 reads TGTGCCAGCAGCTTAGGGGGGGTCCAAGAGACCCAGTACTTC. Supplemented by reference TRBV7-7 and TRBJ2-5, the full variable domain reads GAGVSQSPRYKVTKRGQDVTLRCDPISSHATLYWYQQALGQGPEFLTYFNYEAQPDKSGLPSDRFSAERPEGSISTLTIQRTEQRDSAMYRCASSLGGVQETQYFGPGTRLLVL.

The chain combines TRBV10-1 with TRBJ2-3; TRBD2 is a possible D gene (6 bases). V was clipped by 4 bases and J by 2 bases, with 10 bases between them. Germline V gene data show CDR1 as WNHNN and CDR2 as SYGVQD (reference sequence). The CDR3 covers 14 residues. The CDR3 protein is CASSGGAATDTQYF. CDR3 sequence (DNA): TGCGCCAGCAGTGGCGGGGCTGCCACAGATACGCAGTATTTT.

The V call is TRBV7-9, the J call TRBJ2-3; TRBD2 agrees at 13 bases. The CDR3 is made up of 15 amino acids. With 8 bases clipped from V and 6 bases from J, the junction kept 8 bases outside the gene matches. In germline, CDR1 is SEHNR, CDR2 FQNEAQ (reference sequence). CDR3 DNA: TGTGCCAGCGCTGGGGGACTAGCGGGGAAGGATACGCAGTATTTT. Protein product: CASAGGLAGKDTQYF. The entire variable domain, with the rest obtained from reference TRBV7-9 and TRBJ2-3, is as follows: DTGVSQNPRHKITKRGQNVTFRCDPISEHNRLYWYRQTLGQGPEFLTYFQNEAQLEKSRLLSDRFSAERPKGSFSTLEIQRTEQGDSAMYLCASAGGLAGKDTQYFGPGTRLTVL.